The 2 T cell receptor beta chains presented below share a single source sample, sequenced in a study of T cells in localized non-small cell lung cancer. Using immunoSEQ multiplex PCR, the repertoire was profiled, and TCRdb retains in-frame clones only, with some absent. The sample yields about 79,000 clones, more than 70% seen once. Specimen: peripheral blood, collected before any cancer treatment. These receptors were taken from a woman aged 35 to 69 with stage I squamous cell lung carcinoma.

This clone was seen at least ten times. The chain employs TRBV9 and TRBJ2-7; D is unclear. Per the germline V gene, CDR1 is SGDLS and CDR2 is YYNGEE. Trimming removed 0 bases from V and 3 bases from J, with 7 bases in between. This CDR3 spans 13 amino acids. In DNA, the CDR3 is TGTGCCAGCAGCGTAGAGGATTTCTACGAGCAGTACTTC. It is translated as CASSVEDFYEQYF.

V and J are TRBV29-1 and TRBJ2-1; no clear D gene. Trimming left V 2 bases short and J 9 bases short, with 17 bases between. Looked up from germline, CDR1 is SQVTM and CDR2 is ANQGSEA. The CDR3 totals 14 residues. The DNA for the CDR3 is TGCAGCGTTGAAAGACGCGATACTGGCAGTGAGCAGTTCTTC. This codes for CSVERRDTGSEQFF.